The 9 T cell receptor beta chains presented below share a single source sample, sequenced in a study of Graves' ophthalmopathy and Graves' hyperthyroidism. The authors amplified TCR beta CDR3 regions from RNA transcripts. Scientists carried out first-round RT-PCR using HTBI primers and then a second-round multiplex PCR. TCRdb re-derived calls from the multiplex PCR reads in MiXCR, one entry per CDR3 protein. The table lists a few hundred thousand distinct CDR3 sequences, about a sixth of them singletons. Sequenced material: peripheral blood. Receptors were obtained from an adult woman with stable Graves' hyperthyroidism.

This clonotype was counted between two and nine times. This chain joins TRBV7-2 and TRBJ2-5; 8 bases align to TRBD2. The germline V gene encodes CDR1 SGHTA and CDR2 FQGNSA. V gave up 5 bases and J gave up 4 bases; unmatched junction bases: 15. The CDR3 sequence is 17 residues long. CDR3 bases: TGTGCCAGCAGCCGTCTTGGGGCAGCGGGAGAGGGAGAGACCCAGTACTTC. This encodes CASSRLGAAGEGETQYF.

This clonotype has a count of ten or more. The chain joins TRBV6-5 to TRBJ2-7; 9 bases agree with TRBD1. The germline CDR1 and CDR2 sequences are MNHEY and SVGAGI. The CDR3 length is 14 residues. With 6 bases clipped from V and 7 bases from J, the junction kept 10 bases outside the gene matches. CDR3 amino acids: CASSPQGAIGEQYF. The CDR3 nucleotides are TGTGCCAGCAGCCCACAGGGGGCGATAGGTGAGCAGTACTTC.

A remark on this clonotype: A single base separates this from a much larger clone, so it may be a read error. The gene calls are TRBV10-3 and TRBJ1-3; possibly TRBD1 for D (5 bases). The CDR3 loop spans 15 amino acids. The germline V gene has CDR1 ENHRY and CDR2 SYGVKD. The CDR3 sequence: CAVSEGRQPGNTIYF. In DNA, the CDR3 is TGTGCCGTCAGTGAGGGGAGACAGCCTGGAAACACCATATATTTT.

This clonotype was observed many times. CDR3 loop: CASSLRDPSREQYF. Written as DNA, the CDR3 is TGTGCCAGCAGCTTACGGGACCCTAGTCGGGAGCAGTACTTC. The rearrangement uses TRBV7-2 and TRBJ2-7; the D call may be TRBD1 or TRBD2 (5 bases each). Germline-derived CDR1 and CDR2 are SGHTA and FQGNSA. The CDR3 length is 14 residues. Trimming shortened V by 2 bases and J by 7 bases, and 15 bases separated the two germline ends.

This clonotype was found many times. The V gene is TRBV4-1, the J gene TRBJ1-5; no definite D call. Trimming removed 2 bases from V and 4 bases from J, with 12 bases in between. Germline V gene lookup returns CDR1 MGHRA and CDR2 YSYEKL. The CDR3 sequence is 15 residues long. CDR3 protein: CASSQLLLSNQPQHF. CDR3 coding DNA: TGCGCCAGCAGCCAATTGTTGCTAAGTAATCAGCCCCAGCATTTT.

V usage is TRBV20-1 and J usage is TRBJ1-5; no definite D call. The ends were cut back, 2 bases at V and 0 bases at J, with 5 bases in the middle. CDR1 is DFQATT and CDR2 is SNEGSKA in the germline V gene (reference sequence). The CDR3 runs to 13 residues. As DNA, the CDR3 is TGCAGTGCTAGAAGAAATAGCAATCAGCCCCAGCATTTT. It yields the protein CSARRNSNQPQHF.

This clonotype showed up just once. V gene TRBV12-3 or TRBV12-4 combines with J gene TRBJ2-5; TRBD2 agrees at 9 bases. With V trimmed by 5 bases and J by 4 bases, 8 bases remained unmatched. This CDR3 has 15 residues. CDR3 coding DNA: TGTGCCAGCAGTACCTCACTAGCGGGTGGAGAGACCCAGTACTTC. This codes for CASSTSLAGGETQYF.

The V and J genes are TRBV25-1 and TRBJ2-5, with 10 bases fitting TRBD2. The J segment lost 4 bases and the V segment lost 6 bases, leaving 11 bases of the junction unmatched. The CDR3 spans 16 residues. The V gene's germline CDR1 is MGHDK and CDR2 SYGVNS. The CDR3 is CASRERGASGRETQYF. The CDR3 DNA reads TGTGCCAGCAGGGAGAGGGGGGCTAGCGGGAGAGAGACCCAGTACTTC. Variable domain in full (rest from reference TRBV25-1 and TRBJ2-5): EADIYQTPRYLVIGTGKKITLECSQTMGHDKMYWYQQDPGMELHLIHYSYGVNSTEKGDLSSESTVSRIRTEHFPLTLESARPSHTSQYLCASRERGASGRETQYFGPGTRLLVL.

This clonotype was counted many times. At one of its ends the junction is not consistent with the germline gene, which may arise from a read error. The rearrangement joins TRBV18 to TRBJ2-4; no clear D gene. CDR1 and CDR2 from the germline V gene are KGHSH and LQKENI. This CDR3 has 13 amino acids. The CDR3 is CASSPSVENIQYF. CDR3 bases: TGTGCCAGCTCACCATCGGTCGAAAACATCCAGTACTTC.